Described below is a single T cell receptor beta chain sequence and its context. The target antigen is unknown. The data derive from a study of monozygotic twins with inflammatory bowel disease. Investigators made cDNA in eight separate reactions per sample. TCRdb re-called the 5' RACE reads and shows each CDR3 protein once, DNA omitted. The table for this sample gives about 450,000 distinct CDR3 sequences. Whole-study results and caveats: Among patients, repertoires may have gained variability from differing immunosuppressive treatments. IBD patients, compared with healthy twins, shared fewer clonotypes with others (especially with disease activity). Differing T cell subtypes remained indistinguishable.

This CDR3 spans 14 amino acids. Germline V gives CDR1 SGHTA, CDR2 FQGNSA. The rearrangement uses TRBV7-2 and TRBJ2-1; without DNA, the TCRdb call of TRBD1 cannot be checked. Sequenced material: blood. This clonotype originated in a human donor with ulcerative colitis or Crohn's disease, or a healthy co-twin of an affected twin (not recorded which). CDR3 region: CASSLGQAVNEQFF.